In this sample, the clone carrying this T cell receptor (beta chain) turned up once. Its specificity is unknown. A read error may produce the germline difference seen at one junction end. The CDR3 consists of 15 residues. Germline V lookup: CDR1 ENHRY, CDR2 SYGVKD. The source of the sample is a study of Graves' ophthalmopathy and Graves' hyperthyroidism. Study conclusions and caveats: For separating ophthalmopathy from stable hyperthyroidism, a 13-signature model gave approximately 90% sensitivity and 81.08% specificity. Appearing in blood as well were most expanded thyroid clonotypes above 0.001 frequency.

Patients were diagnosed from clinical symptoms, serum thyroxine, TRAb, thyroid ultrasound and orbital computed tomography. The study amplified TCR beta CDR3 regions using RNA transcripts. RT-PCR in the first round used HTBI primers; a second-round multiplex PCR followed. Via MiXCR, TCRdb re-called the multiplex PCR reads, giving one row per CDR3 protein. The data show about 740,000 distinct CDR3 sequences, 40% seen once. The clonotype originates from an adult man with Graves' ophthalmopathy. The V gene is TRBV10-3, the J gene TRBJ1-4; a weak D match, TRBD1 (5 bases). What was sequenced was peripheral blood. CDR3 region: CAISESNGGNEKLFF. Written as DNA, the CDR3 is TGTGCCATCAGTGAGTCGAATGGGGGTAATGAAAAACTGTTTTTC.